Sequencing of this T cell receptor beta chain was carried out in a study of blood T cell repertoires in COVID-19. This CDR3 contains 13 residues. The J segment lost 8 bases and the V segment lost 3 bases, leaving 5 bases of the junction unmatched. Here immunoSEQ multiplex PCR was the method, and the copy in TCRdb shows in-frame clones only, minus some. The profile covers around 620,000 clones, with approximately 90% appearing a single time and roughly 0.25% taken by the ten largest. This clone came up once. This specimen includes other DNA sequences encoding the same CDR3. This sequence joins TRBV12-3 or TRBV12-4 and TRBJ1-2; the match to TRBD1 covers 8 bases. The TCR sequence derives from a woman under 30 with acute or convalescent COVID-19. Sequenced: peripheral blood. The CDR3, as DNA: TGTGCCAGCAGTTTCGGACAGGGTAACGGCTACACCTTC. As protein: CASSFGQGNGYTF.